The text below deals with one TCR beta chain. This record comes from a study of blood T cell repertoires in COVID-19. Turning to the study itself: Samples taken during acute and convalescent COVID-19 were collected in the United States, Italy and Spain. Nucleic acid was either cDNA or gDNA, and it came from T cells, B-cell-depleted T cells, or PBMCs.

In the original processing: The authors estimated nucleated cell counts from reference gene primer amplification. Data came from immunoSEQ multiplex PCR; TCRdb stores just in-frame clones and leaves some out. V and J calls and clone size follow that table, whereas D and trimming were derived from the DNA. The table shows roughly 97,000 clones, with about three quarters occurring only once. The CDR3 length is 13 residues. Trimming pared 5 bases from V and 3 bases from J, leaving 11 bases between. Germline lookup yields CDR1 SGHAT and CDR2 FQNNGV. What was sequenced was peripheral blood. This receptor was identified in a man in his sixties or seventies with acute or convalescent COVID-19. The chain links TRBV11-2 to TRBJ2-7; perhaps TRBD1 as D (6 bases). This chain's CDR3 is CASSPGQSYEQYF. The CDR3 nucleotides are TGTGCCAGCAGCCCTGGACAGAGCTACGAGCAGTACTTC. Full variable domain (remainder filled in from reference TRBV11-2 and TRBJ2-7): EAGVAQSPRYKIIEKRQSVAFWCNPISGHATLYWYQQILGQGPKLLIQFQNNGVVDDSQLPKDRFSAERLKGVDSTLKIQPAKLEDSAVYLCASSPGQSYEQYFGPGTRLTVT.